The 18 T cell receptor beta chains listed next were all sequenced from one sample in a study of blood T cells in healthy people across ages. Then a second PCR, running roughly 7 to 11 cycles, was carried out with a sample-barcoded 5' primer and a J-beta primer mix. TCRdb analysed the 5' RACE reads with MiXCR anew, one entry per CDR3 protein. The repertoire consists of 650,000 to 800,000 distinct CDR3 sequences, with around 42% occurring once and the leading ten covering about 19%. Sequencing was carried out using blood. Receptor source: a man aged 60 to 69 in good health.

A single count supports this clonotype. J is TRBJ2-7 and V is TRBV20-1; TRBD2 matches at 7 bases. There are 14 residues in the CDR3. CDR1 DFQATT and CDR2 SNEGSKA come from the germline V gene (reference sequence). The V gene end was trimmed by 0 bases and the J gene end by 3 bases; junction bases not matched to a gene: 5. The CDR3 protein is CSARDSGRNYEQYF. The CDR3 coding sequence is TGCAGTGCTAGAGATAGCGGGCGTAACTACGAGCAGTACTTC.

The gene calls are TRBV11-3 and TRBJ2-5; TRBD1 aligns across 8 bases. Germline CDR1 and CDR2: SGHNT and YENEEA. This CDR3 comprises 14 residues. The V gene end was trimmed by 6 bases and the J gene end by 3 bases; junction bases not matched to a gene: 6. CDR3 nucleotide sequence: TGTGCCAGCAGACAGACAGGGGTAAAAGAGACCCAGTACTTC. Translation: CASRQTGVKETQYF.

The chain combines TRBV7-2 with TRBJ1-2; tentatively, D is TRBD1 (6 bases). Trimming cost V 5 bases and J 7 bases, with 17 bases left between them. CDR3 length equals 14 residues. Germline V lookup: CDR1 SGHTA, CDR2 FQGNSA. CDR3 bases: TGTGCCAGCAGCGCCCGACAGGATAGCTCTGGCTACACCTTC. Its protein is CASSARQDSSGYTF.

This clonotype was observed a handful of times. The chain has TRBV6-5 and TRBJ1-2; 7 positions agree with TRBD1. The CDR3 is made up of 15 amino acids. Trimming cost V 6 bases and J 12 bases; bases outside gene matches: 19. The V gene's germline CDR1 is MNHEY and CDR2 SVGAGI. DNA of the CDR3: TGTGCCAGCAGACCCCTGGACAGGACTGATGCCTGGGACACCTTC. It encodes CASRPLDRTDAWDTF.

This clonotype appeared a few times. The chain links TRBV4-3 to TRBJ2-7; 7 bases match TRBD1. Germline CDR1 is LGHNA and CDR2 is YSLEER. Trimming removed 0 bases from V and 9 bases from J; junction bases left unmatched: 5. CDR3 length: 13 residues. As DNA, the CDR3 is TGCGCCAGCAGCCAAGATCCGGCAGGGGGGCAGTACTTC. This codes for CASSQDPAGGQYF.

The rearrangement uses TRBV12-3 or TRBV12-4 and TRBJ1-1; D is undetermined. V dropped 5 bases and J dropped 0 bases, with 7 bases sitting between them. The CDR3 has 13 amino acids. This chain's CDR3 is CASSTTLNTEAFF. CDR3 DNA sequence: TGTGCCAGCAGTACTACACTGAACACTGAAGCTTTCTTT.

This clonotype was picked up a small number of times. The chain employs TRBV29-1 and TRBJ2-3, with 9 bases that match TRBD2. Germline lookup yields CDR1 SQVTM and CDR2 ANQGSEA. The CDR3 runs 15 residues. Trimming cost V 0 bases and J 6 bases; bases outside gene matches: 7. The CDR3 bases are TGCAGCGTTGAAGACTGGCGGGGGGGCGGGGATACGCAGTATTTT. It encodes CSVEDWRGGGDTQYF.

The V and J genes are TRBV7-2 and TRBJ1-1; D possibly corresponds to TRBD1 (5 bases). V shed 2 bases and J shed 5 bases, with 18 bases lying between them. In germline, CDR1 is SGHTA, CDR2 FQGNSA. The CDR3 length is 16 residues. DNA of the CDR3: TGTGCCAGCAGCTTATCCTTCCGCCAGGGCGAAACTGAAGCTTTCTTT. This gives the protein CASSLSFRQGETEAFF.

CDR3 amino acids: CASSGGDRGLYGYTF. As DNA, the CDR3 is TGTGCCAGCAGTGGGGGGGACAGGGGGCTTTATGGCTACACCTTC. The chain carries TRBV25-1 and TRBJ1-2; 12 nucleotides agree with TRBD1. The CDR3 contains 15 residues. Germline CDR1 is MGHDK and CDR2 is SYGVNS. V trimming: 4 bases; J trimming: 5 bases; junction bases outside the gene matches: 5.

This chain links TRBV6-2 or TRBV6-3 with TRBJ2-3; a possible D gene is TRBD2 (5 bases). The ends were cut back, 2 bases at V and 0 bases at J, with 15 bases in the middle. This CDR3 contains 17 residues. Germline lookup yields CDR1 MNHEY and CDR2 SVGEGT. The CDR3 loop reads CASSYLQRPTSTDTQYF. The CDR3 region has the DNA TGTGCCAGCAGTTACCTTCAGCGGCCCACTAGCACAGATACGCAGTATTTT.

This chain connects TRBV29-1 to TRBJ1-1; D gene ambiguous. Germline assignment: CDR1 SQVTM and CDR2 ANQGSEA. The CDR3 is made up of 8 amino acids. V lost 3 bases, J lost 10 bases, and 3 bases lay in between. For the CDR3, the DNA is TGCAGCGTTGAGGGAGCTTTCTTT. Its translation: CSVEGAFF.

This chain links TRBV20-1 with TRBJ2-1, with D maybe TRBD2 (6 bases). Trimming left V 6 bases short and J 6 bases short, with 15 bases between. This CDR3 contains 13 residues. Germline V lookup: CDR1 DFQATT, CDR2 SNEGSKA (reference sequence). CDR3 bases: TGCAGTGCCCGGACTATTAGGGTCAATGAGCAGTTCTTC. Translating it yields CSARTIRVNEQFF.

This clonotype was counted only a few times. The chain carries TRBV7-9 and TRBJ1-2; D is possibly TRBD1 (5 bases). CDR3 size: 14 residues. Germline V gene lookup returns CDR1 SEHNR and CDR2 FQNEAQ (reference sequence). V lost 1 base to trimming and J lost 10 bases, with 16 bases between them. The CDR3 loop is CASSLGVAGQYYTF. CDR3 DNA sequence: TGTGCCAGCAGCTTAGGAGTCGCAGGGCAGTACTACACCTTC.

A single count supports this clonotype. This chain connects TRBV6-1 to TRBJ2-3, with a possible D match to TRBD2 (6 bases). V was trimmed by 6 bases and J by 1 base, leaving 23 bases between them. Germline V gene sequence: CDR1 MNHNS, CDR2 SASEGT. The CDR3 has 18 amino acids. The CDR3, as DNA: TGTGCCAGCAGGCCCCCAATTGGAGGGGTCGCCGGCACAGATACGCAGTATTTT. Its translation: CASRPPIGGVAGTDTQYF.

This clonotype came up a few times. The V gene is TRBV29-1, the J gene TRBJ2-5; perhaps TRBD1 as D (7 bases). The CDR3 is made up of 13 amino acids. The V and J ends lost 6 bases and 5 bases respectively, with 16 bases between them. Germline V gives CDR1 SQVTM, CDR2 ANQGSEA. The CDR3 is CSVPLQGRETQYF. The CDR3 DNA is TGCAGCGTACCTTTACAGGGGAGGGAGACCCAGTACTTC. The variable domain in full, with the rest retrieved from reference TRBV29-1 and TRBJ2-5, is SAVISQKPSRDICQRGTSLTIQCQVDSQVTMMFWYRQQPGQSLTLIATANQGSEATYESGFVIDKFPISRPNLTFSTLTVSNMSPEDSSIYLCSVPLQGRETQYFGPGTRLLVL.

The rearrangement links TRBV7-2 to TRBJ2-5; tentatively, D is TRBD1 (5 bases). Deletions cut 5 bases from V and 11 bases from J, with 21 bases between. The germline CDR1 and CDR2 sequences are SGHTA and FQGNSA. CDR3 length: 14 residues. The CDR3 is CASSPRQGAAEQYF. The CDR3 bases are TGTGCCAGCAGCCCGAGGCAGGGTGCAGCTGAGCAGTACTTC. Complete variable domain (other parts from reference TRBV7-2 and TRBJ2-5): GAGVSQSPSNKVTEKGKDVELRCDPISGHTALYWYRQSLGQGLEFLIYFQGNSAPDKSGLPSDRFSAERTGGSVSTLTIQRTQQEDSAVYLCASSPRQGAAEQYFGPGTRLLVL.

This clonotype came up a few times. This sequence joins TRBV5-1 and TRBJ1-1, with TRBD1 identical over 7 bases. From germline, CDR1 is SGHRS and CDR2 YFSETQ. CDR3 length: 16 residues. J lost 1 base, V lost 0 bases, and 6 bases had no gene match. The CDR3 nucleotides are TGCGCCAGCAGCTTGGGAGGGGGCGACCAGAACACTGAAGCTTTCTTT. This encodes CASSLGGGDQNTEAFF.

This clonotype was seen more than once but under ten times. This chain joins TRBV20-1 and TRBJ2-1; unclear D gene. CDR3 size: 10 residues. Germline V gene lookup returns CDR1 DFQATT and CDR2 SNEGSKA (reference sequence). V was cut by 7 bases and J by 7 bases, with 8 bases left in between. The CDR3 coding sequence is TGCAGTGGGTCGGCGAATGAGCAGTTCTTC. Translated: CSGSANEQFF.